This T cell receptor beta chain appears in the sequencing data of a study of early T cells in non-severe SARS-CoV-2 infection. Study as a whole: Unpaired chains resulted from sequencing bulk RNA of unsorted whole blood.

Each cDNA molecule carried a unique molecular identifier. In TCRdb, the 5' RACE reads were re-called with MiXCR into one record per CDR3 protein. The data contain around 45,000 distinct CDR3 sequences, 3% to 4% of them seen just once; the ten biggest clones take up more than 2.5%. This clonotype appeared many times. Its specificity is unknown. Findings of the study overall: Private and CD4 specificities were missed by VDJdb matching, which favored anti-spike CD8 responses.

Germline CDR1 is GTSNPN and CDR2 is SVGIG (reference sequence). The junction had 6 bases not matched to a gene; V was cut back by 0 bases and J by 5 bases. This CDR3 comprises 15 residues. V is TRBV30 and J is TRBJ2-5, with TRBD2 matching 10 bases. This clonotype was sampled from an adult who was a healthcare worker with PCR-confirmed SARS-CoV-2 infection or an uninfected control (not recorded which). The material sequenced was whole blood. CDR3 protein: CAWSVLAGIAETQYF. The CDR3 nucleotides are TGTGCCTGGAGTGTACTAGCGGGAATAGCTGAGACCCAGTACTTC.